Below are 21 T cell receptor beta chains sequenced from a single sample in a study of blood T cell repertoires in COVID-19. Using immunoSEQ multiplex PCR, the repertoire was profiled, and TCRdb retains in-frame clones only, with some absent. The table records roughly 180,000 clones, roughly 83% of them present only once. The sequenced material came from PBMCs or T cells enriched from blood (not recorded which). The origin of the receptors is a woman under 40 who had recovered from COVID-19.

V and J are TRBV28 and TRBJ1-1; 7 bases are shared with TRBD1. The CDR3 is 15 amino acids. V lost 7 bases and J lost 4; bases outside the gene matches: 12. Germline V gene sequence: CDR1 MDHEN, CDR2 SYDVKM. CDR3 DNA: TGTGCCAGCACCCCATTTAGGGGGCGGGTCACTGAAGCTTTCTTT. It encodes CASTPFRGRVTEAFF.

The J gene is TRBJ2-7, the V gene TRBV20-1; no clear D. Between the trimmed V and J ends, which lost 1 base and 11 bases, there was a span of 9 bases. The CDR3 is 10 residues long. Germline values: CDR1 DFQATT, CDR2 SNEGSKA (reference sequence). DNA for the CDR3: TGCAGTGCTAGAGTCGAGGCTGAGTACTTC. Amino acid sequence: CSARVEAEYF.

This clone was picked up many times. The chain combines TRBV28 with TRBJ1-2, with 9 bases aligning to TRBD1. The CDR3 totals 16 residues. CDR1 and CDR2 (germline): MDHEN, SYDVKM. V trimming: 4 bases; J trimming: 8 bases; junction bases outside the gene matches: 14. CDR3 in DNA: TGTGCCAGCAGTTCCTCCGGGACAGGGAGGGGAGGAGGCTACACCTTC. Translated: CASSSSGTGRGGGYTF.

This chain uses TRBV5-4 with TRBJ2-7, with 7 positions matching TRBD2. The CDR3 is 14 amino acids. CDR1 is SGHNT and CDR2 is YYREEE in the germline V gene (reference sequence). The trim removed 6 bases at V and 5 bases at J, leaving 11 bases unmatched. The CDR3 region has the DNA TGTGCCAGCAAGACGCGCGGGAGTGTCAACGAGCAGTACTTC. Protein: CASKTRGSVNEQYF.

A few counts support this clone. This chain connects TRBV14 to TRBJ2-1; tentative D call: TRBD2 (5 bases). The CDR3 runs to 13 residues. Germline lookup yields CDR1 SGHDN and CDR2 FVKESK. Trimming removed 0 bases at V and 13 bases at J, with 13 bases between. The CDR3: CASSQDSRTPQFF. The CDR3 nucleotides read TGTGCCAGCAGCCAAGATTCGAGGACTCCCCAGTTCTTC.

This clone was counted many times. The rearrangement uses TRBV14 and TRBJ1-6; D is unclear. V was clipped by 4 bases and J by 10 bases, with 11 bases between them. The CDR3 is 13 amino acids. Germline assignment: CDR1 SGHDN and CDR2 FVKESK. The DNA for the CDR3 is TGTGCCAGCAGCCTGGGGAGGCGCTCACCCCTCCACTTT. Translated: CASSLGRRSPLHF.

The chain couples TRBV24-1 to TRBJ2-1; weak D call: TRBD2 (5 bases). Germline V lookup: CDR1 KGHDR, CDR2 SFDVKD. Trimming cost V 1 base and J 1 base, with 7 bases left between them. The CDR3 has 15 residues. The CDR3 is CATSDLAVSYNEQFF. The CDR3 nucleotides are TGTGCCACCAGTGATTTAGCGGTGTCCTACAATGAGCAGTTCTTC.

CDR3 coding DNA: TGTGCCAGCAATCAGAACAAATTTTCTTGGGGGGAAAACACTGAAGCTTTCTTT. This sequence encodes CASNQNKFSWGENTEAFF. The gene calls are TRBV28 and TRBJ1-1, with D maybe TRBD1 (5 bases). The CDR3 is 18 residues long. Trimming cost V 7 bases and J 2 bases, with 26 bases left between them. Germline CDR1 is MDHEN and CDR2 is SYDVKM.

This chain connects TRBV19 to TRBJ1-6; 7 positions match TRBD1. Germline assignment: CDR1 LNHDA and CDR2 SQIVND (reference sequence). The CDR3 extends over 16 amino acids. Unmatched junction bases numbered 7, after V lost 1 base and J lost 7 bases. The CDR3 nucleotides read TGTGCCAGTAGTATAGGACCGGGACAGAACAATTCACCCCTCCACTTT. Residues: CASSIGPGQNNSPLHF.

This clone has just one count. The V call is TRBV19, the J call TRBJ2-5; 13 bases are a match to TRBD2. The CDR3 is made up of 18 amino acids. Per germline, CDR1 LNHDA and CDR2 SQIVND (reference sequence). V trimming: 6 bases; J trimming: 5 bases; junction bases outside the gene matches: 15. The CDR3 loop reads CASSLDPTSGRARETQYF. For the CDR3, the DNA is TGTGCCAGTAGCTTGGACCCTACTAGCGGGAGGGCCCGGGAGACCCAGTACTTC.

This sequence joins TRBV6-5 and TRBJ2-1; 14 bases line up with TRBD2. V gave up 6 bases and J gave up 9 bases; unmatched junction bases: 7. The CDR3 is 15 residues long. CDR1 is MNHEY and CDR2 is SVGAGI in the germline V gene. This CDR3 is CASSRLAGGVGEQFF. As DNA, the CDR3 is TGTGCCAGCAGCCGACTAGCGGGAGGGGTAGGTGAGCAGTTCTTC.

The V and J genes are TRBV27 and TRBJ1-2; TRBD1 aligns across 7 bases. Germline V gene data show CDR1 as MNHEY and CDR2 as SMNVEV (reference sequence). Losses at the gene ends were 6 bases for V and 4 bases for J; bases not matched to a gene: 17. The CDR3 length is 17 residues. DNA of the CDR3: TGTGCCAGCAGCTCAGAGAGTGCTCAGGGGGACTTCTATGGCTACACCTTC. It yields the protein CASSSESAQGDFYGYTF.

This sequence joins TRBV5-1 and TRBJ2-7; TRBD2 matches at 13 bases. The V gene end was trimmed by 4 bases and the J gene end by 4 bases; junction bases not matched to a gene: 11. The CDR3 covers 17 residues. Germline CDR1 SGHRS, CDR2 YFSETQ. The CDR3 region is CASSGKLAGGTGYEQYF. The CDR3, as DNA: TGCGCCAGCAGCGGGAAACTAGCGGGAGGGACGGGGTACGAGCAGTACTTC.

With regard to this clone: One end of the junction fails to match germline, which may point to a read error. The V call is TRBV7-2, the J call TRBJ2-7; D perhaps matches TRBD1 (5 bases). The germline CDR1 and CDR2 sequences are SGHTA and FQGNSA. This CDR3 has 14 residues. The chain's CDR3 is CAGSFRTSSYEQYF. CDR3 coding DNA: TGTGCCGGCAGCTTCCGGACAAGCTCCTACGAGCAGTACTTC.

The chain joins TRBV5-1 to TRBJ2-5, with a possible D match to TRBD1 (6 bases). Trimming pared 3 bases from V and 2 bases from J, leaving 8 bases between. CDR3 length: 13 amino acids. Germline CDR1 is SGHRS and CDR2 is YFSETQ. CDR3 in DNA: TGCGCCAGCAGCTCAACAGGGCAAGAGACCCAGTACTTC. Protein sequence: CASSSTGQETQYF.

The J gene is TRBJ2-1, the V gene TRBV29-1, with 12 positions matching TRBD2. The CDR3 has 13 residues. V lost 7 bases and J lost 8; bases outside the gene matches: 6. Germline assignment: CDR1 SQVTM and CDR2 ANQGSEA. Here the CDR3 DNA reads TGCAGCGCCGAGACTAGCGGGAGATATGAGCAGTTCTTC. Its translation: CSAETSGRYEQFF.

This chain links TRBV13 with TRBJ2-3, with TRBD2 identical over 12 bases. With V trimmed by 5 bases and J by 6 bases, 3 bases remained unmatched. This CDR3 has 14 amino acids. Germline V gene data show CDR1 as PRHDT and CDR2 as FYEKMQ (reference sequence). This CDR3 reads CASSRLAGDDTQYF. The CDR3, as DNA: TGTGCCAGCAGCCGACTAGCGGGAGACGATACGCAGTATTTT.

The chain recombines TRBV28 with TRBJ2-7, with a tentative D call TRBD2 (6 bases). Trimming left V 4 bases short and J 6 bases short, with 16 bases between. This CDR3 has 14 residues. Germline V gives CDR1 MDHEN, CDR2 SYDVKM. CDR3 loop: CASSSPGLSGEQYF. The CDR3 DNA sequence: TGTGCCAGCAGTTCCCCGGGACTGTCCGGCGAGCAGTACTTC.

The chain has TRBV28 and TRBJ2-7, with D perhaps matching TRBD1 (6 bases). The CDR3 has 14 amino acids. Trimming cost V 4 bases and J 2 bases, with 12 bases left between them. Germline CDR1 reads MDHEN; CDR2 reads SYDVKM. The CDR3 is CASSSPRDTYEQYF. The DNA of the CDR3 is TGTGCCAGCAGTTCCCCCCGGGACACCTACGAGCAGTACTTC.

V is TRBV6-5 and J is TRBJ1-2; 8 bases agree with TRBD1. Germline trimming cut 6 bases from V and 0 bases from J; bases unmatched to any gene: 3. CDR1 is MNHEY and CDR2 is SVGAGI in the germline V gene. The CDR3 has 14 residues. CDR3: CASSDRGTNYGYTF. The CDR3 DNA reads TGTGCCAGCAGCGACAGGGGTACTAACTATGGCTACACCTTC.

V gene TRBV29-1 combines with J gene TRBJ2-1, with D tentatively TRBD2 (5 bases). The CDR3 runs to 15 residues. Germline CDR1 is SQVTM and CDR2 is ANQGSEA. Between the trimmed V and J ends, which lost 4 bases and 5 bases, there was a span of 18 bases. Written as DNA, the CDR3 is TGCAGCGTTGTGACCCTAGGCCTAGCCAACAATGAGCAGTTCTTC. As protein: CSVVTLGLANNEQFF.